What follows are 2 T cell receptor beta chains derived from one specimen sequenced in a study of T cells in Graves' hyperthyroidism and ophthalmopathy. TCR beta CDR3 regions were amplified from RNA transcripts. TCR CDR3 regions were first amplified by RT-PCR with HTBI primers. TCRdb re-analysed the multiplex PCR reads in MiXCR, keeping a single row per CDR3 protein. The sample lists about 610,000 distinct CDR3 sequences; roughly 14% were seen once. Sequenced: blood. The receptors come from a woman aged 40-49 years with Graves' ophthalmopathy.

This clonotype was found a few times. The J gene is TRBJ1-5, the V gene TRBV2; D uncertain. V was pared by 5 bases and J by 4 bases, with 9 bases between. From germline, CDR1 is SNHLY and CDR2 FYNNEI. The CDR3 is 13 residues long. The CDR3 here is CASSNQRNQPQHF. The CDR3 coding sequence is TGTGCCAGCAGTAATCAGAGAAATCAGCCCCAGCATTTT.

This clonotype was picked up a small number of times. Just one base apart from a much larger clone, this may be a read error. The chain links TRBV30 to TRBJ1-2, with a weak D call TRBD1 (6 bases). The CDR3 sequence is 13 residues long. The germline V and J ends were trimmed by 8 bases and 3 bases, with 16 bases remaining between them. CDR1 is GTSNPN and CDR2 is SVGIG in the germline V gene (reference sequence). CDR3 loop: CARTGTRDYGYTF. CDR3 nucleotides: TGTGCCAGGACCGGGACAAGGGACTATGGCTACACCTTC.